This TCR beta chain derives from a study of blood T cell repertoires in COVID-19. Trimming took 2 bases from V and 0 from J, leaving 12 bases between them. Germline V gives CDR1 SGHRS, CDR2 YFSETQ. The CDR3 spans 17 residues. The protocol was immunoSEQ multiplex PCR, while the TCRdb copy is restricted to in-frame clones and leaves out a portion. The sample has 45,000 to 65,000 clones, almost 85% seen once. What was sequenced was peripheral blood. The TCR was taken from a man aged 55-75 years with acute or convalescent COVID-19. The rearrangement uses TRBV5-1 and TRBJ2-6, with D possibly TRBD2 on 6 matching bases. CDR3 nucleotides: TGCGCCAGCAGCTTATTCCCCGGGGGCTCTGGGGCCAACGTCCTGACTTTC. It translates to CASSLFPGGSGANVLTF.